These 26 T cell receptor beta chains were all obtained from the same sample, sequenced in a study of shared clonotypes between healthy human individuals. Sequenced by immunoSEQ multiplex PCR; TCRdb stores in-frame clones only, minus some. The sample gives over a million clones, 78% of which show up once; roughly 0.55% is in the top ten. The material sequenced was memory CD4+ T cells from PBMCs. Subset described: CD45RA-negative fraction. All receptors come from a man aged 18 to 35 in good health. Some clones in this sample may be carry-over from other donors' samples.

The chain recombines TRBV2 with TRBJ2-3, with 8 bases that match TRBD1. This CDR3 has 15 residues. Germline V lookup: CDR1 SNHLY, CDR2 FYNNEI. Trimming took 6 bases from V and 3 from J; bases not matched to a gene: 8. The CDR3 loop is CASSLRTGRTDTQYF. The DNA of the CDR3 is TGTGCCAGCAGCCTCAGGACAGGGCGGACAGATACGCAGTATTTT.

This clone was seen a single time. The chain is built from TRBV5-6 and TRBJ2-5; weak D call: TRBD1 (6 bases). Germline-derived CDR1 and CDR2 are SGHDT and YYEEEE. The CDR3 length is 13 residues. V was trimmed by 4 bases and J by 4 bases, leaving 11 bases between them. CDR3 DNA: TGTGCCAGCAGCCCAGGGGACGGAGAGACCCAGTACTTC. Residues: CASSPGDGETQYF.

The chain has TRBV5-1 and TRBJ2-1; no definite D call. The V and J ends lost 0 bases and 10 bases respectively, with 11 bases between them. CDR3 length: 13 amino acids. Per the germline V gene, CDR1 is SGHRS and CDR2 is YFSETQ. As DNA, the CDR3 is TGCGCCAGCAGCTTGGATTTGGCTACCGAGCAGTTCTTC. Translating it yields CASSLDLATEQFF.

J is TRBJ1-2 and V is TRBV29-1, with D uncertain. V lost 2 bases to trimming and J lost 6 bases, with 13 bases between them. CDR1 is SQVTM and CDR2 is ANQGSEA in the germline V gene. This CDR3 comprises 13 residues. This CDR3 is CSVELYGRDGYTF. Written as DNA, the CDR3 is TGCAGCGTTGAACTATATGGACGCGATGGCTACACCTTC. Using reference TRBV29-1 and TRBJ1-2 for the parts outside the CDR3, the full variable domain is SAVISQKPSRDICQRGTSLTIQCQVDSQVTMMFWYRQQPGQSLTLIATANQGSEATYESGFVIDKFPISRPNLTFSTLTVSNMSPEDSSIYLCSVELYGRDGYTFGSGTRLTVV.

The CDR3 is CASITTGGTEAFF. For the CDR3, the DNA is TGTGCCAGCATTACCACAGGGGGCACTGAAGCTTTCTTT. The chain links TRBV6-6 to TRBJ1-1, with TRBD1 identical over 8 bases. CDR1 and CDR2 from the germline V gene are MNHNY and SVGAGI (reference sequence). The V segment lost 7 bases and the J segment 4 bases; nucleotides outside the gene matches: 5. The CDR3 has 13 residues.

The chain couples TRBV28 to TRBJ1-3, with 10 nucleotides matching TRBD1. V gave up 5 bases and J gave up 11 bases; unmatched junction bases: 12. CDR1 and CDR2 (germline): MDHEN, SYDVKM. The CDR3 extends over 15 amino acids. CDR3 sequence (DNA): TGTGCCAGCAGTGGACCGGGACAGGGGATCGGCTCCATATATTTT. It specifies CASSGPGQGIGSIYF.

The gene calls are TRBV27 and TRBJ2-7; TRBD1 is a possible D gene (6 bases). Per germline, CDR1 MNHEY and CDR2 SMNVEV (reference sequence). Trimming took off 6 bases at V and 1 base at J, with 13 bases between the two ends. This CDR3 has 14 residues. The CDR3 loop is CASRAIGQSYEQYF. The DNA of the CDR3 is TGTGCCAGCAGGGCCATCGGACAGTCCTACGAGCAGTACTTC.

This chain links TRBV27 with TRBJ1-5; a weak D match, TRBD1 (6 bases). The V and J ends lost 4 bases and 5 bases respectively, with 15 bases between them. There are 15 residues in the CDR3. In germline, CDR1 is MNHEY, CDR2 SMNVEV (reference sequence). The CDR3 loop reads CASSSQGLRDQPQHF. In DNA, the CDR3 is TGTGCCAGCAGTTCCCAGGGGCTCCGCGATCAGCCCCAGCATTTT.

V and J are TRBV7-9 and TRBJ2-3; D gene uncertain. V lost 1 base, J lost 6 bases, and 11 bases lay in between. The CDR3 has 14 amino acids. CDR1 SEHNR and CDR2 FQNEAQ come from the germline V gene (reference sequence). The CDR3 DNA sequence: TGTGCCAGCAGCTTAGACCGAGCCTGGGATACGCAGTATTTT. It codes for CASSLDRAWDTQYF.

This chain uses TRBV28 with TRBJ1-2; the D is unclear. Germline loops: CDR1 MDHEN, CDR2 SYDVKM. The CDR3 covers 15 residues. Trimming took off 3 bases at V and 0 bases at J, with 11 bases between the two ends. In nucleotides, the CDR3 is TGTGCCAGCAGTTTTTTAGGTGGAGCTAACTATGGCTACACCTTC. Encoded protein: CASSFLGGANYGYTF.

CDR3 coding DNA: TGTGCCACCAGCAGAGATCCGACAGGGGCCCTCGAAGCTTTCTTT. As protein: CATSRDPTGALEAFF. J is TRBJ1-1 and V is TRBV15; 8 bases are a match to TRBD1. V was pared by 0 bases and J by 8 bases, with 8 bases of the junction left unmatched. The CDR3 extends over 15 amino acids. Germline V gene data show CDR1 as LNHNV and CDR2 as YYDKDF (reference sequence).

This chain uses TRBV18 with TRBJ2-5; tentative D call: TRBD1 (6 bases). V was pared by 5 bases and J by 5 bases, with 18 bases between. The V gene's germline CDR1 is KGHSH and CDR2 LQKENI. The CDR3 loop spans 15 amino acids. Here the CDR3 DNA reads TGTGCCAGCTCAGCCAACAGGGACCTGGGGGAGACCCAGTACTTC. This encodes CASSANRDLGETQYF.

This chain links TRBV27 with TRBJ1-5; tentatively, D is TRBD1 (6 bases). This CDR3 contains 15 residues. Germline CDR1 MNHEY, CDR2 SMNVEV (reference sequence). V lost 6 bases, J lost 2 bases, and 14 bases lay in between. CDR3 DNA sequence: TGTGCCAGCAGCCTAGGACAGCAGGGCAATCAGCCCCAGCATTTT. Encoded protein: CASSLGQQGNQPQHF.

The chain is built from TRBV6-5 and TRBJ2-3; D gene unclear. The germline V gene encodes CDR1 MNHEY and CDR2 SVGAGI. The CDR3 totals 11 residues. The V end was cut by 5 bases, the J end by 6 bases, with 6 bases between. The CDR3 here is CASSQKDTQYF. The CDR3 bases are TGTGCCAGCAGTCAAAAGGATACGCAGTATTTT.

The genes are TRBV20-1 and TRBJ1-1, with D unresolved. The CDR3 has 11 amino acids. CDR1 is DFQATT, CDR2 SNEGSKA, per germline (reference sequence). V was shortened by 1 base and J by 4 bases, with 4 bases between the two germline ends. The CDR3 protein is CSARVITEAFF. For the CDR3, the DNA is TGCAGTGCTAGAGTTATCACTGAAGCTTTCTTT.

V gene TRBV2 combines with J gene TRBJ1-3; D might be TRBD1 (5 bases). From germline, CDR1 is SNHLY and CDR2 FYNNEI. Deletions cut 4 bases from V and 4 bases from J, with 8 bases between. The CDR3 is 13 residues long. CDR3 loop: CASSGKGGNTIYF. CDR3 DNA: TGTGCCAGCAGTGGAAAGGGGGGAAACACCATATATTTT.

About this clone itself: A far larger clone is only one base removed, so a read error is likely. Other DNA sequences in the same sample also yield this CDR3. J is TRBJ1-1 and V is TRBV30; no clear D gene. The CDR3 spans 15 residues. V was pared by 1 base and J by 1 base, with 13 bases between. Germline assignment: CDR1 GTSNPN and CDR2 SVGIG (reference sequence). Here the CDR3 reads CAWSGRGRQNTEAFF. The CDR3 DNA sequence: TGTGCCTGGAGTGGAAGAGGGAGGCAGAACACTGAAGCTTTCTTT.

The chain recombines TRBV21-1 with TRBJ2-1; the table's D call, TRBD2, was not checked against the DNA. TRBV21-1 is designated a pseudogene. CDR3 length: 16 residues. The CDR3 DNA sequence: TGTGCCAGCAGCAACCGGACTAGCGGGACCTACAATGAGCAGTTCTTC. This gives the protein CASSNRTSGTYNEQFF.

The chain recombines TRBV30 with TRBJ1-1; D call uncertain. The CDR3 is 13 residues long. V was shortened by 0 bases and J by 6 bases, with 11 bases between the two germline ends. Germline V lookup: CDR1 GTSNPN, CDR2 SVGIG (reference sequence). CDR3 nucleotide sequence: TGTGCCTGGAGTGTGAGGCAGACCGCTGAAGCTTTCTTT. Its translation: CAWSVRQTAEAFF.

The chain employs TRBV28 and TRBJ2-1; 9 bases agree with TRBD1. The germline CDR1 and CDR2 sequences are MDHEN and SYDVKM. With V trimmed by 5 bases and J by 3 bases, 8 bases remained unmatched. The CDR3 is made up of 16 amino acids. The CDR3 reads CASSPTGGKGYNEQFF. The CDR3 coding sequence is TGTGCCAGCAGTCCAACAGGGGGCAAGGGCTACAATGAGCAGTTCTTC.

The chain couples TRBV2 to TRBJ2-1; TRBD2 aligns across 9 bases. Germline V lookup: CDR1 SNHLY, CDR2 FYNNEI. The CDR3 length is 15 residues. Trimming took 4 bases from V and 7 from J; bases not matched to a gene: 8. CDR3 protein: CASSGAAGGTNEQFF. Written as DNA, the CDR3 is TGTGCCAGCAGTGGCGCGGCGGGGGGGACGAATGAGCAGTTCTTC.

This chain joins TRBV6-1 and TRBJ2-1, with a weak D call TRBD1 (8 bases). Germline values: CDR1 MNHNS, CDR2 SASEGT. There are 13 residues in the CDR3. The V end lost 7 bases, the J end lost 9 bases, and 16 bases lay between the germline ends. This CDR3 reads CASTQDREGEQFF. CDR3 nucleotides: TGTGCCAGCACCCAGGACAGGGAGGGTGAGCAGTTCTTC.

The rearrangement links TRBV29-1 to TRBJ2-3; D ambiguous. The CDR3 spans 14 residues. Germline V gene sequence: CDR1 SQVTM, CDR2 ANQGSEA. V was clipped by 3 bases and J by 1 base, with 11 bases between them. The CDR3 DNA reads TGCAGCGTTGATGGGATAGCCGGCACAGATACGCAGTATTTT. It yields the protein CSVDGIAGTDTQYF.

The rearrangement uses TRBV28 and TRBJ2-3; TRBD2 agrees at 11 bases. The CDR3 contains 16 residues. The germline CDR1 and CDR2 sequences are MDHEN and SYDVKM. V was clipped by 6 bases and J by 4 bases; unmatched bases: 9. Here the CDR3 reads CASSGASGRNADTQYF. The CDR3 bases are TGTGCCAGCAGCGGGGCTAGCGGGAGGAATGCAGATACGCAGTATTTT.

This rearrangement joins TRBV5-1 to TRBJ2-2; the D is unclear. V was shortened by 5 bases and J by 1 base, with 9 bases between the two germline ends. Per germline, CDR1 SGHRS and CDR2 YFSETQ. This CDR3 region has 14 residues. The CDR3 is CASRGPMNTGELFF. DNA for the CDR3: TGCGCCAGCAGAGGGCCGATGAACACCGGGGAGCTGTTTTTT.

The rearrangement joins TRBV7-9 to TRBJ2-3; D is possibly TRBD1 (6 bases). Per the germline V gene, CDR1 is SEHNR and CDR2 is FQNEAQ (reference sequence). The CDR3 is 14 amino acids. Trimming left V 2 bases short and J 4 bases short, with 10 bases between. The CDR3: CASSLLPGADTQYF. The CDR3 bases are TGTGCCAGCAGCTTACTTCCAGGGGCAGATACGCAGTATTTT. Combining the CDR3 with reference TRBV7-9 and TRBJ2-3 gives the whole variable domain DTGVSQNPRHKITKRGQNVTFRCDPISEHNRLYWYRQTLGQGPEFLTYFQNEAQLEKSRLLSDRFSAERPKGSFSTLEIQRTEQGDSAMYLCASSLLPGADTQYFGPGTRLTVL.